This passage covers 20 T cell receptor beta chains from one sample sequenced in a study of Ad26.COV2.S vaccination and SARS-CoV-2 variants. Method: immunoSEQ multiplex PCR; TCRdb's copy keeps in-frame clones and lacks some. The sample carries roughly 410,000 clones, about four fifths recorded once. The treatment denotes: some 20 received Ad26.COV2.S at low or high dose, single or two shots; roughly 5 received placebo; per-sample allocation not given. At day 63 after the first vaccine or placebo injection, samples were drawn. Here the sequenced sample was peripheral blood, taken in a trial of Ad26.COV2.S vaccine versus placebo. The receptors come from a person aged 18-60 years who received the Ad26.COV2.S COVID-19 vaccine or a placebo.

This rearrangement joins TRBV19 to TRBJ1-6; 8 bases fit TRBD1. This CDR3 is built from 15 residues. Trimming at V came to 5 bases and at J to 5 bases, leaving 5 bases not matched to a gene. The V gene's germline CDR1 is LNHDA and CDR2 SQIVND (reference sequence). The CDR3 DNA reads TGTGCCAGTAGTGCCGGGACAGGCCATAATTCACCCCTCCACTTT. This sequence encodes CASSAGTGHNSPLHF.

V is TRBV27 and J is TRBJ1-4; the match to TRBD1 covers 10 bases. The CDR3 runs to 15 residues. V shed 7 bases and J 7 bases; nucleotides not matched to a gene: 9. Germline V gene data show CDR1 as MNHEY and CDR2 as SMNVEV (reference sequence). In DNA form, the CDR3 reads TGTGCCAGCACCGGAGACAGGGGGCGCCGTGAAAAACTGTTTTTT. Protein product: CASTGDRGRREKLFF. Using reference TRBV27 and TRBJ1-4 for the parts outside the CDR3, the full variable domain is EAQVTQNPRYLITVTGKKLTVTCSQNMNHEYMSWYRQDPGLGLRQIYYSMNVEVTDKGDVPEGYKVSRKEKRNFPLILESPSPNQTSLYFCASTGDRGRREKLFFGSGTQLSVL.

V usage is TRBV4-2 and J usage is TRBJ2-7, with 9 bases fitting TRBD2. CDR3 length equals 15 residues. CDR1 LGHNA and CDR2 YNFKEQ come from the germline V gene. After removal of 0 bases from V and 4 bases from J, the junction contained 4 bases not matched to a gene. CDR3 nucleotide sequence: TGTGCCAGCAGCCAAGATCAAGCGGGGGGATACGAGCAGTACTTC. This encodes CASSQDQAGGYEQYF.

This CDR3 reads CASSLTVGTGDGTIYF. CDR3 nucleotide sequence: TGTGCCAGCAGCCTAACAGTCGGGACCGGGGATGGCACCATATATTTT. The V gene is TRBV5-5, the J gene TRBJ1-3; perhaps TRBD1 as D (5 bases). The CDR3 contains 16 residues. Germline-derived CDR1 and CDR2 are SGHKS and YYEKEE (reference sequence). V was shortened by 4 bases and J by 9 bases, with 23 bases between the two germline ends.

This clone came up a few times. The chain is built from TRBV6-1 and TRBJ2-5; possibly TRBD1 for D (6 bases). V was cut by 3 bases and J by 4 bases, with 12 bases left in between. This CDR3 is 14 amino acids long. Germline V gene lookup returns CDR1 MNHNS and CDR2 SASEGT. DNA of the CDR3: TGTGCCAGCAGTGATCCATACAGGGTAGAGACCCAGTACTTC. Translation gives CASSDPYRVETQYF.

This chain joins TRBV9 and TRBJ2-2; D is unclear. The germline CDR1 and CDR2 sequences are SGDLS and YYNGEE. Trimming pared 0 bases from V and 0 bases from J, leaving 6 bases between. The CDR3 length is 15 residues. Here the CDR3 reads CASSVVQSNTGELFF. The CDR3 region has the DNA TGTGCCAGCAGCGTAGTACAGTCGAACACCGGGGAGCTGTTTTTT.

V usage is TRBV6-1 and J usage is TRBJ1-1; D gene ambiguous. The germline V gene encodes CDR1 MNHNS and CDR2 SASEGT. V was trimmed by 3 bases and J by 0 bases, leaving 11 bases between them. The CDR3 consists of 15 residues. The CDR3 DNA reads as TGTGCCAGCAGTGAGTATTCACACATGAACACTGAAGCTTTCTTT. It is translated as CASSEYSHMNTEAFF.

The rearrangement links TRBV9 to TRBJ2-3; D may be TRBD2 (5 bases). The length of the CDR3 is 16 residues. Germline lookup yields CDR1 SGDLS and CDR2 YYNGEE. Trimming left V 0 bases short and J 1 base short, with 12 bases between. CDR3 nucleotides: TGTGCCAGCAGCGTAGGAGGAGGAGGAGGCACAGATACGCAGTATTTT. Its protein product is CASSVGGGGGTDTQYF.

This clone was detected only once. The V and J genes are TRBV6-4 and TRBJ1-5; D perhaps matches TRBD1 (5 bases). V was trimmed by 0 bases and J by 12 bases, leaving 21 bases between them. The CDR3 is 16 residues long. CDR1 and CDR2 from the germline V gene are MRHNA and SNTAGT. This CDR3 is CASSDSKDTGTKGQHF. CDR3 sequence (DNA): TGTGCCAGCAGTGACTCGAAGGACACGGGAACCAAGGGCCAGCATTTT.

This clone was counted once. CDR3 sequence reads: CASSEGPRSEKLFF. CDR3 nucleotide sequence: TGTGCCAGCAGTGAAGGACCGCGGAGTGAAAAACTGTTTTTT. J is TRBJ1-4 and V is TRBV6-1; D call uncertain. Trimming removed 1 base at V and 7 bases at J, with 10 bases between. This CDR3 comprises 14 residues. CDR1 is MNHNS, CDR2 SASEGT, per germline.

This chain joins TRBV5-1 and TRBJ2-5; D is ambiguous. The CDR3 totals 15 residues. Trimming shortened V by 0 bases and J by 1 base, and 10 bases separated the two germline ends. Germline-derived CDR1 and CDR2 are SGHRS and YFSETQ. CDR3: CASSLANAIQETQYF. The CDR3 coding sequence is TGCGCCAGCAGCTTGGCCAACGCTATCCAAGAGACCCAGTACTTC.

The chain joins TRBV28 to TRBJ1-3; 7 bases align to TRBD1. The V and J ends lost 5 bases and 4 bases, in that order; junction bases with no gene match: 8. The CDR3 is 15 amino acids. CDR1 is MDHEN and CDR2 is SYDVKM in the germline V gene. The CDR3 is CASSHFRDRGNTIYF. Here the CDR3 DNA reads TGTGCCAGCAGTCATTTCCGGGACAGAGGAAACACCATATATTTT.

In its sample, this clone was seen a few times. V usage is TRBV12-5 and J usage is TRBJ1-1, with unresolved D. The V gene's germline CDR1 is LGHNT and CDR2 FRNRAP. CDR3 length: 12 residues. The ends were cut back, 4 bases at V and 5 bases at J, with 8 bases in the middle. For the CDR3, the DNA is TGTGCTAGTGGTTCCTCCAGAACTGAAGCTTTCTTT. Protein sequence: CASGSSRTEAFF.

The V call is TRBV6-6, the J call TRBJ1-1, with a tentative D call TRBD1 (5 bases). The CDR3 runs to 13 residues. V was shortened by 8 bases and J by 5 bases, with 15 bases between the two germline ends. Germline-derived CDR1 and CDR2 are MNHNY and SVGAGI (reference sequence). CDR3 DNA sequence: TGTGCCAGCTTTAACCTGGAGGGGACTGAAGCTTTCTTT. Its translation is CASFNLEGTEAFF.

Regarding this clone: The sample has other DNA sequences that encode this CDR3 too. The CDR3 sequence: CAIRGGPAYEQYF. CDR3 DNA sequence: TGTGCCATTAGGGGGGGGCCAGCCTACGAGCAGTACTTC. V usage is TRBV10-3 and J usage is TRBJ2-7, with D possibly being TRBD2 (7 bases). Trimming took 9 bases from V and 2 from J, leaving 14 bases between them. CDR1 is ENHRY and CDR2 is SYGVKD in the germline V gene. There are 13 residues in the CDR3.

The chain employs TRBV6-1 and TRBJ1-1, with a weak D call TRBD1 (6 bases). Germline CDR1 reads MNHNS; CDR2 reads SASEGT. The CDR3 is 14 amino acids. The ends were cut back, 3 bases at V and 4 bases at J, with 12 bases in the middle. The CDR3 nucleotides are TGTGCCAGCAGTGACATAACAGGGTTCACTGAAGCTTTCTTT. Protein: CASSDITGFTEAFF.

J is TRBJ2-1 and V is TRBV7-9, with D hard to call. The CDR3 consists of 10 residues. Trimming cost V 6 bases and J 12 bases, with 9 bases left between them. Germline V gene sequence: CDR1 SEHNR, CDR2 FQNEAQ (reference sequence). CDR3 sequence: CASRPALQFF. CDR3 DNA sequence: TGTGCCAGCAGGCCGGCGTTGCAGTTCTTC.

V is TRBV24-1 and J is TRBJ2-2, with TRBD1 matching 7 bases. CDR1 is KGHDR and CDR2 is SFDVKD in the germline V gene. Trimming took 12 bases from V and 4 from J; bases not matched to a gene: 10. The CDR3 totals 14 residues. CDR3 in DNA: TGTGCCTCGGGGTTGTCAGGGGGCACCGGGGAGCTGTTTTTT. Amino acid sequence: CASGLSGGTGELFF.

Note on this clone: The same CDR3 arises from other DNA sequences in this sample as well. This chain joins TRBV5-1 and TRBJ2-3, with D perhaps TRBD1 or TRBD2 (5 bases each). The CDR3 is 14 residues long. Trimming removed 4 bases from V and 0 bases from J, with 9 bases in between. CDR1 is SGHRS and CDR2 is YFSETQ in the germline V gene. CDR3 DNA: TGCGCCAGCAGCCGGGACGGTAGCACAGATACGCAGTATTTT. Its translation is CASSRDGSTDTQYF.

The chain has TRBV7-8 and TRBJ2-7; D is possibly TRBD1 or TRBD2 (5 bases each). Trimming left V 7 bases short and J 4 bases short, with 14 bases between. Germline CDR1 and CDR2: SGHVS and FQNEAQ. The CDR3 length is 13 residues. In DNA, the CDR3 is TGTGCCAGCACCCGGGACCCCCGTTACGAGCAGTACTTC. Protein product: CASTRDPRYEQYF.